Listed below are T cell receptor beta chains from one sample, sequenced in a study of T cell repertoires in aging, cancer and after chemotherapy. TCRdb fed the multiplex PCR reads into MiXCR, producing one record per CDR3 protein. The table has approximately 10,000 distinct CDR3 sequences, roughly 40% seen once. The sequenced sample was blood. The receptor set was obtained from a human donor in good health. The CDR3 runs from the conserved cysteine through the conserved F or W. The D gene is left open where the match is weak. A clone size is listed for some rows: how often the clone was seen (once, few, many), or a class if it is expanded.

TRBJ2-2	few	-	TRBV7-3	CASSPEGGLAGELFF	TGTGCCAGCAGCCCAGAGGGGGGGCTGGCCGGGGAGCTGTTTTTT
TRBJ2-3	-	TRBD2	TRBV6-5	CASSYRRGDTDTQYF	TGTGCCAGCAGTTACCGTCGGGGGGACACAGATACGCAGTATTTT
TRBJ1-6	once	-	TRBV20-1	CSASAGHNSPLHF	TGCAGTGCTTCGGCAGGGCATAATTCACCCCTCCACTTT
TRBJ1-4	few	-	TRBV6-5	CASSYSWRDGEKLFF	TGTGCCAGCAGTTACTCATGGCGGGATGGGGAAAAACTGTTTTTT
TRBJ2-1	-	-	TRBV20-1	CSARGHLGAGDFNEQFF	TGCAGTGCTAGAGGCCATCTGGGGGCGGGAGACTTCAATGAGCAGTTCTTC
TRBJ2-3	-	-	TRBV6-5	CASSYLLKDTQYF	TGTGCCAGCAGTTACCTCCTGAAAGATACGCAGTATTTT
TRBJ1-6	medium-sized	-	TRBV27	CASRGQGRSPLHF	TGTGCCAGCAGAGGGCAGGGGCGATCACCCCTCCACTTT
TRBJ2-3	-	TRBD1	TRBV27	CASRRQGVTDTQYF	TGTGCCAGCAGGAGACAGGGGGTTACAGATACGCAGTATTTT
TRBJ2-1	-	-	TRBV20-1	CSANAGFNEQFF	TGCAGTGCTAACGCCGGGTTTAATGAGCAGTTCTTC
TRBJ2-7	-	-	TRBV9	CASSGRVWRQYF	TGTGCCAGCAGCGGACGCGTTTGGAGGCAGTACTTC
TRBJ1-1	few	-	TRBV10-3	CAISGGMTEAFF	TGTGCCATCAGTGGGGGCATGACTGAAGCTTTCTTT
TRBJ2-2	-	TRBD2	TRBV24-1	CATSDQSGGAGTGELFF	TGTGCCACCAGTGACCAAAGCGGGGGGGCTGGGACCGGGGAGCTGTTTTTT
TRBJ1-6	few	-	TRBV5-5	CASSGIVDGSPWSPLHF	TGTGCCAGCAGCGGAATTGTGGACGGCAGTCCTTGGTCACCCCTCCACTTT
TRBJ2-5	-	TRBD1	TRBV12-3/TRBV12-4	CASSGQGQETQYF	TGTGCCAGCAGTGGACAGGGCCAAGAGACCCAGTACTTC
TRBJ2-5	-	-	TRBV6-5	CASSYLNGETQYF	TGTGCCAGCAGTTACCTAAATGGGGAGACCCAGTACTTC
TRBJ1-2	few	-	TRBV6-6	CASSYSDRELYGYTF	TGTGCCAGCAGTTACTCAGACAGAGAACTCTATGGCTACACCTTC
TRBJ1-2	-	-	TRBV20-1	CRARVPGEGYTF	TGCAGAGCTAGAGTTCCCGGGGAAGGCTACACCTTC
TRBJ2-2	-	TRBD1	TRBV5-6	CASSSTSWTGGTGELFF	TGTGCCAGCAGCTCGACTTCCTGGACAGGGGGCACCGGGGAGCTGTTTTTT
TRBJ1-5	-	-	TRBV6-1	CASSEAAGRSQPQHF	TGTGCCAGCAGTGAAGCAGCAGGGAGGTCTCAGCCCCAGCATTTT
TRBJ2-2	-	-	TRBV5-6	CASRPGGDAGELFF	TGTGCCAGCAGGCCAGGGGGGGACGCCGGGGAGCTGTTTTTT
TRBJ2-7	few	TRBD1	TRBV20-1	CSAGQGLYEQYF	TGCAGTGCCGGACAGGGACTCTACGAGCAGTACTTC
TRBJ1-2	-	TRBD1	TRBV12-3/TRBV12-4	CASSPRGQGASYGYTF	TGTGCCAGCAGTCCGCGCGGACAGGGGGCGAGCTATGGCTACACCTTC
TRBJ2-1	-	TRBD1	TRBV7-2	CASSLGRGSYNEQFF	TGTGCCAGCAGCTTAGGCAGGGGGTCCTACAATGAGCAGTTCTTC
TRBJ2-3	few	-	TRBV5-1	CASSHTDTQYF	TGCGCCAGCAGCCACACAGATACGCAGTATTTT
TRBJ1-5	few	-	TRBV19	CASSQKGGAGPQHF	TGTGCCAGTAGTCAGAAGGGGGGGGCAGGGCCCCAGCATTTT
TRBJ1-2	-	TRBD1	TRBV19	CASSTGGAVDPNYGYTF	TGTGCCAGTAGTACAGGGGGCGCGGTCGACCCTAACTATGGCTACACCTTC
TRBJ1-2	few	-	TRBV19	CASSGQPGHIYGYTF	TGTGCCAGTAGTGGACAACCGGGACACATCTATGGCTACACCTTC
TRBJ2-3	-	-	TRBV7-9	CASSRTQPRSTDTQYF	TGTGCCAGCAGCCGAACACAGCCGCGTAGCACAGATACGCAGTATTTT
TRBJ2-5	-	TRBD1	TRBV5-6	CASSSAGTGMETQYF	TGTGCCAGCAGCTCGGCGGGGACAGGGATGGAGACCCAGTACTTC
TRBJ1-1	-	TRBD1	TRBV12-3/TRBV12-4	CASSSPHRGRTEAFF	TGTGCCAGCAGTTCCCCCCACAGGGGGAGGACTGAAGCTTTCTTT
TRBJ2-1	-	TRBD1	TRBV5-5	CASRAGQGADEQFF	TGTGCCAGCAGGGCGGGACAGGGGGCCGATGAGCAGTTCTTC
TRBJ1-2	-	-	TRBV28	CASSARGGYTF	TGTGCCAGCAGCGCGAGGGGTGGCTACACCTTC
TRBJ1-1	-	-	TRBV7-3	CASSPYQRAEAFF	TGTGCCAGCAGCCCATATCAAAGGGCTGAAGCTTTCTTT
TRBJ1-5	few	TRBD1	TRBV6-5	CASSRSGQGSFQPQHF	TGTGCCAGCAGTAGATCGGGACAGGGGAGCTTTCAGCCCCAGCATTTT
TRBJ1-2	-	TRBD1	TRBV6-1	CASSETAIQDRASYGYTF	TGTGCCAGCAGTGAAACCGCTATACAGGACAGGGCGAGCTATGGCTACACCTTC
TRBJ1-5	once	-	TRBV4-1	CASSPALGVNQPQHF	TGCGCCAGCAGCCCGGCCCTGGGGGTTAACCAGCCCCAGCATTTT
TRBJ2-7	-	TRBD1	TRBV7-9	CASSPDRVGEQYF	TGTGCCAGCAGCCCGGACAGGGTCGGCGAGCAGTACTTC
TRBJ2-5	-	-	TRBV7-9	CASSLGGQRTQYF	TGTGCCAGCAGCTTAGGAGGCCAGAGGACCCAGTACTTC
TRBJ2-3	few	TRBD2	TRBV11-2	CASSLASGLAGMSTDTQYF	TGTGCCAGCAGCTTAGCATCTGGACTAGCGGGTATGAGCACAGATACGCAGTATTTT
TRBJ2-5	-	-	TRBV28	CASSLPGAQETQYF	TGTGCCAGCAGTCTCCCGGGGGCCCAAGAGACCCAGTACTTC
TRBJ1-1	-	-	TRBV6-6	CASSYSAVEAFF	TGTGCCAGCAGTTACTCAGCTGTTGAAGCTTTCTTT
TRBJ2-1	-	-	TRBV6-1	CASSLVGEQFF	TGTGCCAGCAGTTTAGTGGGTGAGCAGTTCTTC
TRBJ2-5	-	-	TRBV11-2	CASSLSSGTLVETQYF	TGTGCCAGCAGCTTATCCTCCGGGACGTTGGTAGAGACCCAGTACTTC
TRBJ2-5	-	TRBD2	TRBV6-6	CASSYSGAGGRGRETQYF	TGTGCCAGCAGTTACTCAGGAGCGGGGGGGAGGGGGAGAGAGACCCAGTACTTC
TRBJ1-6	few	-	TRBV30	CAWSEGGGSSPLHF	TGTGCCTGGAGCGAAGGGGGAGGTTCTTCACCCCTCCACTTT
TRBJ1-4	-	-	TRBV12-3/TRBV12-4	CASRGRVGKLFF	TGTGCCAGCCGGGGCAGGGTAGGAAAACTGTTTTTT
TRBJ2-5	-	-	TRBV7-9	CASSLIAGQETQYF	TGTGCCAGCAGCTTAATCGCGGGGCAAGAGACCCAGTACTTC
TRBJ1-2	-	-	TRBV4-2	CASSQVLAYGYTF	TGTGCCAGCAGCCAGGTACTAGCCTATGGCTACACCTTC
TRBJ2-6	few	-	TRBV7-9	CASRGFGANVLTF	TGTGCCAGCCGGGGGTTTGGGGCCAACGTCCTGACTTTC
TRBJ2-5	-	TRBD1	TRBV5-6	CASSSTGGLQETQYF	TGTGCCAGCAGCTCCACAGGGGGATTACAAGAGACCCAGTACTTC
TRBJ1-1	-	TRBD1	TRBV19	CASSIARDRPNTEAFF	TGTGCCAGTAGTATAGCCCGGGACAGGCCTAACACTGAAGCTTTCTTT
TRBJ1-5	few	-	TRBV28	CASSPDLTNQPQHF	TGTGCCAGCAGCCCGGACCTAACCAATCAGCCCCAGCATTTT
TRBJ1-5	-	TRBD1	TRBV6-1	CASSGEQGATNQPQHF	TGTGCCAGCAGTGGGGAACAGGGGGCGACCAATCAGCCCCAGCATTTT
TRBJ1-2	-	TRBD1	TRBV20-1	CSARPGQGPAFNYGYTF	TGCAGTGCTCGCCCGGGACAGGGGCCCGCATTTAACTATGGCTACACCTTC
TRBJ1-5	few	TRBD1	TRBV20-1	CSARVQGAYSNQPQHF	TGCAGTGCTAGAGTTCAGGGGGCCTATAGCAATCAGCCCCAGCATTTT
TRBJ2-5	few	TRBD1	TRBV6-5	CASSDRGRDQETQYF	TGTGCCAGCAGTGACAGGGGGAGAGATCAAGAGACCCAGTACTTC
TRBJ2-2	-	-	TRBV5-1	CASSVDGYRLDELFF	TGCGCCAGCAGCGTGGACGGCTATCGGCTTGACGAGCTGTTTTTT
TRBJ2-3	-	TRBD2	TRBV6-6	CASTDGGAGTDTQYF	TGTGCCAGCACTGACGGGGGGGCCGGCACAGATACGCAGTATTTT
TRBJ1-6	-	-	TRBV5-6	CASSLDLLINSPLHF	TGTGCCAGCAGCCTGGACTTGCTAATAAATTCACCCCTCCACTTT
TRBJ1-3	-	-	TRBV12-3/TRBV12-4	CASRRSSGLNSGNTIYF	TGTGCCAGCAGGCGGTCGTCGGGCCTCAACTCTGGAAACACCATATATTTT